Listed here is a single TCR beta chain. Its antigen is unidentified. The sample is drawn from a study of cytomegalovirus exposure and HLA in healthy donors. Study-wide findings and caveats: Accurate predictions that matched the HLA-A and HLA-B alleles of most subjects were reportedly made from TCR beta sequences. Presence/absence analyses treated sequencing depth as roughly uniform across donors. Analysis was performed later, and it showed HLA-associated TCR beta chains to be more clonally expanded than equally common others.

With 60 Vbeta and 13 Jbeta primers, the PCR was carried out. The assay was immunoSEQ multiplex PCR, and TCRdb's table has in-frame clones only and misses some. Of roughly 140,000 clones in the sample, roughly 78% were seen once. V lost 1 base and J lost 7, with 11 bases in between. The CDR3 covers 14 residues. Per germline, CDR1 MDHEN and CDR2 SYDVKM. The J gene is TRBJ1-5, the V gene TRBV28; D might be TRBD1 (5 bases). The source of this sequence is a man aged 50 to 60 in good health and CMV-seropositive. The sequenced sample consisted of PBMCs. In nucleotides, the CDR3 is TGTGCCAGCAGTTTATCGGTCGACAGACAGCCCCAGCATTTT. Translation gives CASSLSVDRQPQHF.